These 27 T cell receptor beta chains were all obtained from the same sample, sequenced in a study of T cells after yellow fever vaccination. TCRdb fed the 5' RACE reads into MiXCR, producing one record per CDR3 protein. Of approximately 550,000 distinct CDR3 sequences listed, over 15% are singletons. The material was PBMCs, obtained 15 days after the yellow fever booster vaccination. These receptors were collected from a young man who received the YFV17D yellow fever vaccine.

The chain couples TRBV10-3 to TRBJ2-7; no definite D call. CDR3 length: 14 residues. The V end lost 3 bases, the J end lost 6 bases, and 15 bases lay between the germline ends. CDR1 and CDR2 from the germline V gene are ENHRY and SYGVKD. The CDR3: CAISESQLISEQYF. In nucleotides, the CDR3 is TGTGCCATCAGTGAAAGCCAGCTGATCAGCGAGCAGTACTTC.

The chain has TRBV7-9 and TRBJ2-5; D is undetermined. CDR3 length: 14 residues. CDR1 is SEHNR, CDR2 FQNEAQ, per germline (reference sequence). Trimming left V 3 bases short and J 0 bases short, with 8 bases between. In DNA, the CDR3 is TGTGCCAGCAGCTTTTCCCAGAACCAAGAGACCCAGTACTTC. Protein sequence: CASSFSQNQETQYF. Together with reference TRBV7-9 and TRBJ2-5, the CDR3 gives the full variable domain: DTGVSQNPRHKITKRGQNVTFRCDPISEHNRLYWYRQTLGQGPEFLTYFQNEAQLEKSRLLSDRFSAERPKGSFSTLEIQRTEQGDSAMYLCASSFSQNQETQYFGPGTRLLVL.

The CDR3 loop reads CASRIGTSDTGELFF. CDR3 bases: TGTGCCAGCAGAATTGGGACTAGCGACACCGGGGAGCTGTTTTTT. This chain joins TRBV12-3 or TRBV12-4 and TRBJ2-2; 10 nucleotides agree with TRBD2. This CDR3 is built from 15 residues. Germline trimming cut 6 bases from V and 3 bases from J; bases unmatched to any gene: 4.

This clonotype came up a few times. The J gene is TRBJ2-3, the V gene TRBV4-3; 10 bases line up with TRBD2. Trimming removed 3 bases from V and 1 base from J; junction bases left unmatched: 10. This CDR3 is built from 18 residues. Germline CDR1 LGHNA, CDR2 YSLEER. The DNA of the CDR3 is TGCGCCAGCAGCCAGGCCCTAACTAGCGGGACTCGCACAGATACGCAGTATTTT. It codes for CASSQALTSGTRTDTQYF.

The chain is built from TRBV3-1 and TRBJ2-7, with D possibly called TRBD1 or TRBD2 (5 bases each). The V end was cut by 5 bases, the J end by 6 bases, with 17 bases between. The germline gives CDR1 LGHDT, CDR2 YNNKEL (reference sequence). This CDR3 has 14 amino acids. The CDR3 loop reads CASSNFGDPLEQYF. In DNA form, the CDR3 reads TGTGCCAGCAGCAACTTCGGGGACCCCCTCGAGCAGTACTTC.

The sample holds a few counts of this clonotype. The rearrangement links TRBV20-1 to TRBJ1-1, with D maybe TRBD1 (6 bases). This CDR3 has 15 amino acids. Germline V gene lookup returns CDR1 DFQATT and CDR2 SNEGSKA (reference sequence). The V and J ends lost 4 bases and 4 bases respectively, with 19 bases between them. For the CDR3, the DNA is TGCAGTGCTAAGCCAGGGGCGATCCCTGGCACTGAAGCTTTCTTT. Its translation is CSAKPGAIPGTEAFF.

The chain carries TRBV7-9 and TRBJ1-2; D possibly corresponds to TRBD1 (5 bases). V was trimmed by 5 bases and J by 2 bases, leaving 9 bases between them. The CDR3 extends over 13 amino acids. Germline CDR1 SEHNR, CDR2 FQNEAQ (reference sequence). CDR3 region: CASSATENYGYTF. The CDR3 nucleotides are TGTGCCAGCAGCGCGACAGAAAACTATGGCTACACCTTC. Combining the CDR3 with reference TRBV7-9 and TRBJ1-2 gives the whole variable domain DTGVSQNPRHKITKRGQNVTFRCDPISEHNRLYWYRQTLGQGPEFLTYFQNEAQLEKSRLLSDRFSAERPKGSFSTLEIQRTEQGDSAMYLCASSATENYGYTFGSGTRLTVV.

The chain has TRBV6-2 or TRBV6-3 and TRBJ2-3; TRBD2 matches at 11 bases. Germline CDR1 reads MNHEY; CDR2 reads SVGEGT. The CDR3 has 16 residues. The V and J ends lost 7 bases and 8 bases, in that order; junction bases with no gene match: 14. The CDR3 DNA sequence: TGTGCCAGCACCGGCACCCCGGGACTAGCGGAATCTACGCAGTATTTT. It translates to CASTGTPGLAESTQYF.

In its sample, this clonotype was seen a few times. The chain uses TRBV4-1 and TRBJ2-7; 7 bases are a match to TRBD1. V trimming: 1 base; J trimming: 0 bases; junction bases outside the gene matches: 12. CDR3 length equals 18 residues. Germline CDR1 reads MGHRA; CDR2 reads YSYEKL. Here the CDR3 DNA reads TGCGCCAGCAGCCAAGGGCCTTTCCGGGACAGAAGCTCCTACGAGCAGTACTTC. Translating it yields CASSQGPFRDRSSYEQYF.

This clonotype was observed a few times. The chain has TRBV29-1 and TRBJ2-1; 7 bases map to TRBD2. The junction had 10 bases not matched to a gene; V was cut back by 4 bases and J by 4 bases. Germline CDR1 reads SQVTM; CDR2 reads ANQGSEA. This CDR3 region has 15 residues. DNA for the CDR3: TGCAGCGTTGTACGGGCGGGAGCCCCTTACAATGAGCAGTTCTTC. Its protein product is CSVVRAGAPYNEQFF.

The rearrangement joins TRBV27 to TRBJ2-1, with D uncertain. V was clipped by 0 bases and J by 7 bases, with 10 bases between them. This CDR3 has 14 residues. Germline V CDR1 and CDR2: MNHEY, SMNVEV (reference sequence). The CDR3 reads CASSLSLIVNEQFF. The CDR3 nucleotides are TGTGCCAGCAGTTTATCCCTCATCGTGAATGAGCAGTTCTTC.

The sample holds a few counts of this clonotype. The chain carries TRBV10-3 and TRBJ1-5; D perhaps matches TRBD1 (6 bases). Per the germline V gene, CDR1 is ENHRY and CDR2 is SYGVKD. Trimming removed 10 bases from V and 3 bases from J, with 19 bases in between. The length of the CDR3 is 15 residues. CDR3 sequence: CATNRDLLDNQPQHF. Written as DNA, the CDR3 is TGTGCCACCAACAGGGATCTCCTCGACAATCAGCCCCAGCATTTT.

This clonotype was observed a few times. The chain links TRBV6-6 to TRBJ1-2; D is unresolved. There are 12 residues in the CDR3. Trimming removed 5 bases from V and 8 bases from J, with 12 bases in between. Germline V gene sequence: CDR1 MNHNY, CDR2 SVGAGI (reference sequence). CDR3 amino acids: CASSSLVEGYTF. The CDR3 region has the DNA TGTGCCAGCAGTAGCCTTGTTGAAGGCTACACCTTC.

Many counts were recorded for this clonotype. The chain's CDR3 is CASSDRSYEQYF. DNA for the CDR3: TGTGCCAGTAGTGACAGGTCCTACGAGCAGTACTTC. The chain is built from TRBV19 and TRBJ2-7, with D perhaps matching TRBD1 (6 bases). CDR1 and CDR2 from the germline V gene are LNHDA and SQIVND (reference sequence). Trimming took off 5 bases at V and 1 base at J, with 6 bases between the two ends. The CDR3 is made up of 12 amino acids. The full variable domain, with the rest looked up from reference TRBV19 and TRBJ2-7, is DGGITQSPKYLFRKEGQNVTLSCEQNLNHDAMYWYRQDPGQGLRLIYYSQIVNDFQKGDIAEGYSVSREKKESFPLTVTSAQKNPTAFYLCASSDRSYEQYFGPGTRLTVT.

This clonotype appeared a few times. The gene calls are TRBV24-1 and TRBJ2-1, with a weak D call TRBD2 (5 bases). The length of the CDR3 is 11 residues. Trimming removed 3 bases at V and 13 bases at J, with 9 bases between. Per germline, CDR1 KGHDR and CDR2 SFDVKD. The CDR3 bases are TGTGCCACCAGTGATAGAGGGATTCAGTTCTTC. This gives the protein CATSDRGIQFF.

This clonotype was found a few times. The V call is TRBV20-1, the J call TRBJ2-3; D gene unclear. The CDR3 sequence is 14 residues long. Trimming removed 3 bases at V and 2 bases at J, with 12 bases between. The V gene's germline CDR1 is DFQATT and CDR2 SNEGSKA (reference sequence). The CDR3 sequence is CSARTPGITDTQYF. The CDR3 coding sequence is TGCAGTGCTAGGACACCTGGGATCACAGATACGCAGTATTTT.

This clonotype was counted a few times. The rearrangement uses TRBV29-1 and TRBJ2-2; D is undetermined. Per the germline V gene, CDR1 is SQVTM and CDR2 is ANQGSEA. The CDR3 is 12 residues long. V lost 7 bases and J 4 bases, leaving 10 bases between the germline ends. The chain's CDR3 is CSARTGTGELFF. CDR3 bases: TGCAGCGCCAGAACGGGCACCGGGGAGCTGTTTTTT.

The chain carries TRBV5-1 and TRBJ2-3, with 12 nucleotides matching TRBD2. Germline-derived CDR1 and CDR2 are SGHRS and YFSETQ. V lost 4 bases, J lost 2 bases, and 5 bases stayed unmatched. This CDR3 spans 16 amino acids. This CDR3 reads CASSTASGRATDTQYF. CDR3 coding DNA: TGCGCCAGCAGCACGGCTAGCGGGAGGGCCACAGATACGCAGTATTTT.

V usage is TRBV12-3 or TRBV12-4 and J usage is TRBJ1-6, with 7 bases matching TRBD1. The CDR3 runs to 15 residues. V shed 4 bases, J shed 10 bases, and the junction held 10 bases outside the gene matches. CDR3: CASSYTGESSSPLHF. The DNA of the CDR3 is TGTGCCAGCAGTTACACAGGGGAATCTTCATCACCCCTCCACTTT.

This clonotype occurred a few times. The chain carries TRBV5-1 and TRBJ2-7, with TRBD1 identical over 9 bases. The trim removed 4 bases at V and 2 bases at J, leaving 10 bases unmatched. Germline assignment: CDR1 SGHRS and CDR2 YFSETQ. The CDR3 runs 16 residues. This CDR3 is CASSPTPGQGPYEQYF. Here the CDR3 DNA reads TGCGCCAGCAGCCCTACACCGGGACAGGGACCCTACGAGCAGTACTTC.

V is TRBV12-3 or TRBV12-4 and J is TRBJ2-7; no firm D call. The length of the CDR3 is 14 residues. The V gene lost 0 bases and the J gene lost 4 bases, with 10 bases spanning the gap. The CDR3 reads CASSLAGLEYEQYF. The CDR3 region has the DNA TGTGCCAGCAGTTTAGCAGGGTTGGAATACGAGCAGTACTTC.

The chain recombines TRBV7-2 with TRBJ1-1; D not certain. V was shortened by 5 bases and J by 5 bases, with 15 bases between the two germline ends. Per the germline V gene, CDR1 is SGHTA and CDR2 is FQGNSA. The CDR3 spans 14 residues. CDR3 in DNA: TGTGCCAGCAGCACTCGACCGGGCGGAACTGAAGCTTTCTTT. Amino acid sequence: CASSTRPGGTEAFF.

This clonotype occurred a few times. CDR3 DNA sequence: TGCAGCGTCCCAAAAGGGATCAGTAGCACAGATACGCAGTATTTT. Translated: CSVPKGISSTDTQYF. This sequence joins TRBV29-1 and TRBJ2-3; D gene uncertain. This CDR3 has 15 residues. Germline-derived CDR1 and CDR2 are SQVTM and ANQGSEA. Trimming pared 6 bases from V and 0 bases from J, leaving 16 bases between.

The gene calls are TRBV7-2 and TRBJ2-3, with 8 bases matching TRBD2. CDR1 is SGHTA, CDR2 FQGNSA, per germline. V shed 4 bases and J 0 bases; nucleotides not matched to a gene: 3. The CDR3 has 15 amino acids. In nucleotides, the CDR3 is TGTGCCAGCAGCTATAGCGGGACTAGCACAGATACGCAGTATTTT. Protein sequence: CASSYSGTSTDTQYF. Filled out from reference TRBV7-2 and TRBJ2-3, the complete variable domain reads GAGVSQSPSNKVTEKGKDVELRCDPISGHTALYWYRQSLGQGLEFLIYFQGNSAPDKSGLPSDRFSAERTGGSVSTLTIQRTQQEDSAVYLCASSYSGTSTDTQYFGPGTRLTVL.

The CDR3 spells CASSYSIKREGTGELFF. The CDR3, as DNA: TGTGCCAGCAGTTACTCGATTAAGCGGGAGGGGACCGGGGAGCTGTTTTTT. J is TRBJ2-2 and V is TRBV6-5; 10 bases match TRBD2. The CDR3 spans 17 residues. V lost 0 bases to trimming and J lost 5 bases; unmatched junction nucleotides: 6. CDR1 is MNHEY, CDR2 SVGAGI, per germline.

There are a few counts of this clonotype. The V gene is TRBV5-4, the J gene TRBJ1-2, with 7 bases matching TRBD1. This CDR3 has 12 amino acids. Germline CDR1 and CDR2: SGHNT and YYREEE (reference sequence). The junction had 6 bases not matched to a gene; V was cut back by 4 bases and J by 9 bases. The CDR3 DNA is TGTGCCAGCAGCCGTGACAGGGTTAGCTACACCTTC. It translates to CASSRDRVSYTF.

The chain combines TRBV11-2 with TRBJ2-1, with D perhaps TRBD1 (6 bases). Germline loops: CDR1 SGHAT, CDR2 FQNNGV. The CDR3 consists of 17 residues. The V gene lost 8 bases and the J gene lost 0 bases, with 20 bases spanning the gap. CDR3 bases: TGTGCCAGCCGCCGGGACAACGATCCGAGCTCCTACAATGAGCAGTTCTTC. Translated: CASRRDNDPSSYNEQFF.